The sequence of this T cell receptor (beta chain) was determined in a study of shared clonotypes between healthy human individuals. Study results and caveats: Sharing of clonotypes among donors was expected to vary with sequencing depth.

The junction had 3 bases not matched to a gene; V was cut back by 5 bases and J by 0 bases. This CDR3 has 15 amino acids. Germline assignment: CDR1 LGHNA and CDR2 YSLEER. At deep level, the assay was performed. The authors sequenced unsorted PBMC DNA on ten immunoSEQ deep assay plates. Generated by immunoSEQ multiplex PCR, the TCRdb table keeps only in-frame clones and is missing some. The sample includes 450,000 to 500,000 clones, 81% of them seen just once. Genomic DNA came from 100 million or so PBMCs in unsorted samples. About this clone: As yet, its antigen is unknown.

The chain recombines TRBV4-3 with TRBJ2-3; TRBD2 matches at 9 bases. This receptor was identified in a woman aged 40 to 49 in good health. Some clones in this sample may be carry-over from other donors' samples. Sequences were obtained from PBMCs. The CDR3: CASSETSGSTDTQYF. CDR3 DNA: TGCGCCAGCAGCGAAACTAGCGGGAGCACAGATACGCAGTATTTT.